Presented here are 22 T cell receptor beta chains from one specimen sequenced in a study of T cell clusters in autoimmune cytopenias. Some 38,000 genome equivalents of blood DNA were amplified for TRB. TRB was amplified by touch-down multiplex PCR, primer pools A and B combined. TCRdb reworked the multiplex PCR reads into one entry per CDR3 protein, no DNA. Its listing shows thousands of distinct CDR3 sequences. A further study also used this sample, focusing on T cell repertoires in aging, cancer and after chemotherapy.

Sequenced sample: peripheral blood. The receptors were sampled from a human donor in good health.

The chain carries TRBV18 and TRBJ1-3; there is no DNA to check the TCRdb D call of TRBD1. There are 15 residues in the CDR3. The germline gives CDR1 KGHSH, CDR2 LQKENI. The CDR3 here is CASSPVTDIGNTIYF. The full variable domain, its missing parts supplied by reference TRBV18 and TRBJ1-3, is NAGVMQNPRHLVRRRGQEARLRCSPMKGHSHVYWYRQLPEEGLKFMVYLQKENIIDESGMPKERFSAEFPKEGPSILRIQQVVRGDSAAYFCASSPVTDIGNTIYFGEGSWLTVV.

The rearrangement links TRBV6-5 to TRBJ2-6. Germline CDR1 and CDR2: MNHEY and SVGAGI. The CDR3 runs to 17 residues. The CDR3 protein is CASSYSILSSGANVLTF.

In terms of frequency, this clonotype is medium-sized (0.01 to 0.1%). The J gene is TRBJ1-1, the V gene TRBV29-1; no DNA is available, so the TRBD1 call from TCRdb remains unchecked. The germline gives CDR1 SQVTM, CDR2 ANQGSEA. CDR3 length: 11 residues. This CDR3 is CSVPGETEAFF.

Considering frequency, this clonotype is medium-sized. V is TRBV18 and J is TRBJ2-5; TCRdb calls TRBD1, which cannot be checked without DNA. CDR1 and CDR2 (germline): KGHSH, LQKENI. This CDR3 comprises 16 residues. CDR3 sequence: CASSPPGTGKGATQYF.

Measured by frequency, this clonotype is medium-sized (0.01 to 0.1%). The chain employs TRBV19 and TRBJ2-7; no DNA is available, so the TRBD1 call from TCRdb remains unchecked. Germline V gene sequence: CDR1 LNHDA, CDR2 SQIVND (reference sequence). The CDR3 loop spans 15 amino acids. The CDR3 loop is CASRGQGRSTYEQYF.

The chain employs TRBV7-2 and TRBJ2-7; as DNA is missing, the TRBD1 call by TCRdb cannot be tested. The CDR3 is made up of 15 amino acids. Germline V gene lookup returns CDR1 SGHTA and CDR2 FQGNSA. CDR3 sequence reads: CASSLTWDSSYEQYF. The whole variable domain, filled in from reference TRBV7-2 and TRBJ2-7, reads GAGVSQSPSNKVTEKGKDVELRCDPISGHTALYWYRQSLGQGLEFLIYFQGNSAPDKSGLPSDRFSAERTGGSVSTLTIQRTQQEDSAVYLCASSLTWDSSYEQYFGPGTRLTVT.

This chain connects TRBV6-5 to TRBJ1-2; TCRdb returns TRBD1, unconfirmable since there is no DNA. The germline CDR1 and CDR2 sequences are MNHEY and SVGAGI. This CDR3 contains 14 residues. CDR3 amino acids: CASSQTGTEYGYTF.

V and J are TRBV5-6 and TRBJ1-2; the TCRdb call, TRBD1, lacks DNA for checking. From germline, CDR1 is SGHDT and CDR2 YYEEEE. The CDR3 is 13 amino acids. The CDR3: CASSLAQGARDTF.

By frequency, this clonotype is medium-sized. The CDR3 here is CASSAYRSYEQYF. The chain recombines TRBV27 with TRBJ2-7. CDR3 length equals 13 residues. Per the germline V gene, CDR1 is MNHEY and CDR2 is SMNVEV (reference sequence).

The chain employs TRBV7-9 and TRBJ1-4. CDR1 and CDR2 (germline): SEHNR, FQNEAQ (reference sequence). This CDR3 is built from 15 residues. The CDR3 reads CASSQTYATNEKLFF.

This chain uses TRBV6-5 with TRBJ1-5. Germline V CDR1 and CDR2: MNHEY, SVGAGI. CDR3 length: 15 residues. This CDR3 reads CASSYGGSGNQPQHF.

The chain combines TRBV10-3 with TRBJ2-3; TCRdb's D call, TRBD2, is unchecked because there is no DNA. The CDR3 is made up of 13 amino acids. Germline V gene sequence: CDR1 ENHRY, CDR2 SYGVKD. The CDR3 is CAISELGADTQYF.

Its frequency marks this clonotype as medium-sized (0.01 to 0.1%). The rearrangement uses TRBV27 and TRBJ2-2. From germline, CDR1 is MNHEY and CDR2 SMNVEV (reference sequence). CDR3 length: 14 amino acids. The CDR3 protein is CASSPLDVAGELFF.

This clonotype is identified as medium-sized from frequency. The chain combines TRBV10-3 with TRBJ2-1; lacking DNA, the TRBD1 call made by TCRdb goes unchecked. The CDR3 contains 15 residues. Looked up from germline, CDR1 is ENHRY and CDR2 is SYGVKD. CDR3 amino acids: CAISGYRGLDNEQFF.

The CDR3 spells CAWSVGVPYSPLHF. The chain uses TRBV30 and TRBJ1-6; no DNA is available, so the TRBD1 call from TCRdb remains unchecked. The CDR3 spans 14 residues. CDR1 and CDR2 (germline): GTSNPN, SVGIG (reference sequence).

By frequency, this clonotype registers medium-sized. This rearrangement joins TRBV19 to TRBJ1-2; TCRdb's D call, TRBD1, is unchecked because there is no DNA. This CDR3 is 13 amino acids long. Looked up from germline, CDR1 is LNHDA and CDR2 is SQIVND (reference sequence). The CDR3 spells CATTEGQPYGYTF.

The CDR3 protein is CASSGVAGYNEQFF. V gene TRBV7-2 combines with J gene TRBJ2-1. Germline CDR1 is SGHTA and CDR2 is FQGNSA. The CDR3 has 14 residues.

In terms of frequency, this clonotype is medium-sized. The chain joins TRBV30 to TRBJ2-7; TCRdb selects TRBD2, and the lack of DNA leaves this call unchecked. Germline CDR1 is GTSNPN and CDR2 is SVGIG (reference sequence). CDR3 length: 15 residues. Here the CDR3 reads CALASYSGRGNEQYF.

By frequency, this clonotype registers medium-sized. The chain has TRBV6-6 and TRBJ2-7; the TCRdb D gene call, TRBD1, has no DNA to confirm it. The CDR3 loop spans 14 amino acids. Germline CDR1 reads MNHNY; CDR2 reads SVGAGI (reference sequence). The CDR3 loop reads CASSTELTGGEQYF.

CDR3 loop: CASSYSRSYEQYF. The gene calls are TRBV6-6 and TRBJ2-7. The CDR3 sequence is 13 residues long. From germline, CDR1 is MNHNY and CDR2 SVGAGI (reference sequence).

The chain recombines TRBV27 with TRBJ1-6; TCRdb proposes TRBD1, but this gene call is untestable without DNA. Per germline, CDR1 MNHEY and CDR2 SMNVEV (reference sequence). This CDR3 has 15 amino acids. The CDR3 here is CASSLGAGLNSPLHF.

By frequency, this clonotype registers medium-sized. The J gene is TRBJ2-2, the V gene TRBV18; absent DNA, TCRdb's TRBD2 call cannot be checked. Germline lookup yields CDR1 KGHSH and CDR2 LQKENI. The CDR3 spans 16 residues. The CDR3 sequence is CASSPFAAGRTGELFF.